Listed below are T cell receptor beta chains from one sample, sequenced in a study of T-cell memory formation after mild COVID-19. One entry per CDR3 protein results from TCRdb running MiXCR on the 5' RACE reads. The repertoire has about 210,000 distinct CDR3 sequences, 27% of them found once; the top ten carry approximately 10%. Sequencing was done on a sample of PBMCs or a T cell subset sorted from them (not recorded which). These receptors were taken from an adult woman who had mild COVID-19 (a few samples of this study predate the infection). Cell type and time point are not known. Both conserved end residues are part of each CDR3. The D gene is left open where the match is weak. Part of the rows lack a size; the others show once, few, many or a class for expanded clones.

D gene,clone size,V gene,J gene,CDR3 DNA,CDR3 protein
NA,NA,TRBV7-9,TRBJ1-4,TGTGCCAGCAGCTTAGGGACAGCAAATGAAAAACTGTTTTTT,CASSLGTANEKLFF
NA,NA,TRBV4-1,TRBJ1-1,TGCGCCAGCAGCCATCGATATCCACAGGGTGCCCTTGATGAAGCTTTCTTT,CASSHRYPQGALDEAFF
NA,NA,TRBV20-1,TRBJ2-1,TGCAGTGCTAGAGATCTGGGGAACATGGAATATGTCTACAATGAGCAGTTCTTC,CSARDLGNMEYVYNEQFF
NA,few,TRBV6-5,TRBJ2-5,TGTGCCAGCAGTTACGGGCCAGGCCAAGAGACCCAGTACTTC,CASSYGPGQETQYF
TRBD1,few,TRBV7-8,TRBJ2-7,TGTGCCAGCAGCTTAGCGGGACAGGGCTCCTACGAGCAGTACTTC,CASSLAGQGSYEQYF
NA,few,TRBV2,TRBJ1-4,TGTGCCAGCAGGGAAGGGGAGGAAAAACTGTTTTTT,CASREGEEKLFF
NA,few,TRBV14,TRBJ1-6,TGTGCCAGCAGCTCTAGGACCAGCTATAATTCACCCCTCCACTTT,CASSSRTSYNSPLHF
TRBD1,few,TRBV7-2,TRBJ1-6,TGTGCCAGCAGCTTACTTCTGACAGGGGCCACGGGATATTCACCCCTCCACTTT,CASSLLLTGATGYSPLHF
NA,NA,TRBV20-1,TRBJ2-7,TGCAGTTGTTTTCTCCGGGAGAGTTCCTACGAGCAGTACTTC,CSCFLRESSYEQYF
NA,NA,TRBV19,TRBJ1-1,TGTGCCAGTAGTACCTCGAGGAACACTGAAGCTTTCTTT,CASSTSRNTEAFF
TRBD2,few,TRBV5-3,TRBJ2-7,TGTGCCAGAAGCTTGGACTATGGGAGCGGGGTTCACTACGAGCAGTACTTC,CARSLDYGSGVHYEQYF
TRBD1,NA,TRBV5-1,TRBJ2-1,TGCGCCAGCGACAGGGGTGATGAGCAGTTCTTC,CASDRGDEQFF
NA,NA,TRBV25-1,TRBJ2-3,TGTGCCAGCAGTGAATTGGGGAGGAATACGCAGTATTTT,CASSELGRNTQYF
TRBD2,NA,TRBV29-1,TRBJ2-3,TGCAGCGTTGAAGATCTAGCGGGAGGGAGGGATACGCAGTATTTT,CSVEDLAGGRDTQYF
NA,NA,TRBV30,TRBJ2-7,TGTGCCTGGAGTTGGACAGCCGAGCAGTACTTC,CAWSWTAEQYF
NA,NA,TRBV29-1,TRBJ1-2,TGCAGCGCCGGGGACAAGCGACAATATGGCTACACCTTC,CSAGDKRQYGYTF
NA,few,TRBV29-1,TRBJ1-5,TGCAGCGTTGGGGACGGGGGTCAGCCCCAGCATTTT,CSVGDGGQPQHF
NA,NA,TRBV7-9,TRBJ2-3,TGTGCCAGCAGCTCCAGAAGGCGATCTGACACAGATACGCAGTATTTT,CASSSRRRSDTDTQYF
TRBD1,NA,TRBV20-1,TRBJ1-3,TGCAGTGCTCGGGAAGAGGGGGCTGTCGGAAACACCATATATTTT,CSAREEGAVGNTIYF
NA,NA,TRBV18,TRBJ2-7,TGTGCCAGCTCACCATTCACGACGGCAACCTACGAGCAGTACTTC,CASSPFTTATYEQYF
NA,few,TRBV6-2/TRBV6-3,TRBJ2-6,TGTGCCAGCAGTTACTCGACAGTTAGGTGGTCTGGGGCCAACGTCCTGACTTTC,CASSYSTVRWSGANVLTF
TRBD2,NA,TRBV20-1,TRBJ2-7,TGCAGTGCTCGGACTAGCGGGAGCCCCCTCGAGCAGTACTTC,CSARTSGSPLEQYF
NA,NA,TRBV25-1,TRBJ1-6,TGTGCCAGCAGTGAAGCTAATTCACCCCTCCACTTT,CASSEANSPLHF
TRBD1,few,TRBV24-1,TRBJ2-2,TGTGCCATCAGTCAACAGGGGGCAGCCGGGGAGCTGTTTTTT,CAISQQGAAGELFF
NA,few,TRBV4-1,TRBJ2-7,TGCGCCAGCAGCCAAGAGGTCTTGGAGTCCGCCAAGCAGTACTTC,CASSQEVLESAKQYF
TRBD2,NA,TRBV6-5,TRBJ2-5,TGTGCCAGCAGACCCGTAGCGGGACAAGGGGAGACCCAGTACTTC,CASRPVAGQGETQYF
TRBD1,few,TRBV6-2/TRBV6-3,TRBJ2-1,TGTGCCAGCAGTTATACAGGGGTCGAACCCTACAATGAGCAGTTCTTC,CASSYTGVEPYNEQFF
NA,NA,TRBV5-1,TRBJ2-1,TGCGCCAGCAGCCCGCAGGGGCTCCCCTACAATGAGCAGTTCTTC,CASSPQGLPYNEQFF
TRBD2,NA,TRBV6-5,TRBJ2-7,TGTGCCAGCAGTCCCCGGACTAGCGGGAGCAACGAGCAGTACTTC,CASSPRTSGSNEQYF
NA,NA,TRBV24-1,TRBJ2-6,TGTGCCACCAGTGAACCTAGGGTAGATGGGGCCAACGTCCTGACTTTC,CATSEPRVDGANVLTF
TRBD2,few,TRBV4-3,TRBJ2-7,TGCGCCAGCAGCCTGCGACTAGCGGGATCCTACGAGCAGTACTTC,CASSLRLAGSYEQYF
NA,NA,TRBV9,TRBJ2-7,TGTGCCAGCAGCGTAGCTCCTTCCTACGAGCAGTACTTC,CASSVAPSYEQYF
NA,NA,TRBV15,TRBJ1-6,TGTGCCACCAGCAGAGATGGGGGGACGACTTCACCCCTCCACTTT,CATSRDGGTTSPLHF
TRBD2,NA,TRBV12-3/TRBV12-4,TRBJ2-3,TGTGCCAGCACGAATGTCGGGACTAGCTTACCAGATACGCAGTATTTT,CASTNVGTSLPDTQYF
TRBD1,many,TRBV12-3/TRBV12-4,TRBJ1-5,TGTGCCAGCAGTCTTGACAGGGGGCATAGCAATCAGCCCCAGCATTTT,CASSLDRGHSNQPQHF
TRBD2,NA,TRBV4-2,TRBJ2-7,TGTGCCAGCAGCCAAGATAGGGGAGGACTAGCGAACTCCTACGAGCAGTACTTC,CASSQDRGGLANSYEQYF
TRBD1,NA,TRBV18,TRBJ1-1,TGTGCCAGCACGCGACAGGGTGGCACTGAAGCTTTCTTT,CASTRQGGTEAFF